These 3 T cell receptor beta chains were all obtained from the same sample, sequenced in a study of cytomegalovirus exposure and HLA in healthy donors. Both 60 Vbeta primers and 13 Jbeta primers went into the PCR. Some clones are missing from TCRdb's copy, which holds only in-frame ones; the method was immunoSEQ multiplex PCR. Among over 150,000 clones listed, 65% to 85% were seen once. Source material: PBMCs. The receptors here all came from a woman aged 45-59 years in good health and CMV-seropositive.

A few counts support this clone. This chain uses TRBV9 with TRBJ1-4; 7 bases map to TRBD1. The CDR3 sequence is 16 residues long. The V segment lost 0 bases and the J segment 3 bases; nucleotides outside the gene matches: 5. CDR1 and CDR2 (germline): SGDLS, YYNGEE. The CDR3 region has the DNA TGTGCCAGCAGCGTAGAAGGGGGCGCGGCTAATGAAAAACTGTTTTTT. Protein: CASSVEGGAANEKLFF.

The chain carries TRBV7-2 and TRBJ1-2; D gene unclear. The V end lost 7 bases, the J end lost 4 bases, and 16 bases lay between the germline ends. Germline V gene data show CDR1 as SGHTA and CDR2 as FQGNSA. The CDR3 is 14 amino acids. CDR3 DNA: TGTGCCAGCACCCATGAGGCAGTTGGCTATGGCTACACCTTC. Encoded protein: CASTHEAVGYGYTF.

As for this clone: This sample includes further DNA sequences coding for the same CDR3. This chain joins TRBV19 and TRBJ2-7; 7 nucleotides agree with TRBD1. The CDR3 covers 14 residues. Germline values: CDR1 LNHDA, CDR2 SQIVND (reference sequence). V was pared by 5 bases and J by 2 bases, with 6 bases of the junction left unmatched. This chain's CDR3 is CASSSPGQTYEQYF. The CDR3 DNA reads as TGTGCCAGTAGTTCCCCGGGACAGACCTACGAGCAGTACTTC.